This T cell receptor beta chain was recovered during a study of neurological immune-mediated disorders. Study-wide results and caveats: HTLV-1-associated myelopathy showed the most TCR clonal expansion; multiple sclerosis the least, below healthy controls. Expanded clones shared no identical CDR3 amino acid sequences across subjects, which suggested private TCR-beta repertoires in all groups.

Unmatched junction bases numbered 8, after V lost 8 bases and J lost 6 bases. CDR3 size: 13 residues. The germline gives CDR1 SQVTM, CDR2 ANQGSEA. This clonotype was seen ten or more times. Its antigen is undetermined. Time point specified: longitudinal time-point 3. It was from 2 million PBMCs stored at -80 C that the unsorted libraries were obtained. Synthesis of cDNA was performed by 5'RACE using 10-nucleotide random UMIs. From the 5' RACE reads, TCRdb called clonotypes with MiXCR, one entry per CDR3 protein. Counted here are more than 40,000 distinct CDR3 sequences, roughly 12% occurring once; the ten biggest clones make up 9%.

The genes are TRBV29-1 and TRBJ2-1; TRBD2 aligns across 9 bases. The sequencing sample was made of PBMCs. This receptor was obtained from a male donor with HTLV-1-associated myelopathy (HAM/TSP). The CDR3 reads CSSLRTSVNEQFF. CDR3 nucleotides: TGCAGCTCACTCAGGACTAGCGTCAATGAGCAGTTCTTC.